This TCR beta chain was obtained from a study of T cell repertoires in cytomegalovirus infection. Whole-study context: Matching HLA type and CMV infection were both indicated by public TCR beta signatures.

The germline gives CDR1 SEHNR, CDR2 FQNEAQ (reference sequence). CDR3 size: 16 residues. V shed 4 bases, J shed 10 bases, and the junction held 11 bases outside the gene matches. This clonotype was seen at least ten times. Its antigen is undetermined. Whole-study results and caveats: There were HLA-C-restricted CMV-specific TCR beta clonotypes dominating the ex vivo response.

TCRdb fed the reads into MiXCR, producing one record per CDR3 protein. The repertoire holds about 300,000 distinct CDR3 sequences, with about a tenth as singletons. V gene TRBV7-9 combines with J gene TRBJ1-6, with 9 bases lining up with TRBD1. The sequencing input was PBMCs. The TCR originated in a human donor in good health (CMV status not recorded). Some clones in this sample may be carry-over from other donors' samples. CDR3 sequence: CASSSTLDRGKSPLHF. The CDR3 DNA follows: TGTGCCAGCAGCTCGACCTTGGACAGGGGTAAATCACCCCTCCACTTT.